This TCR beta chain was sequenced for a study of cytomegalovirus exposure and HLA in healthy donors. With 60 Vbeta and 13 Jbeta primers, the PCR was carried out. Using immunoSEQ multiplex PCR, the repertoire was profiled, and TCRdb retains in-frame clones only, with some absent. The data hold 130,000 to 150,000 clones, with approximately 73% observed a single time. The V end lost 3 bases, the J end lost 8 bases, and 22 bases lay between the germline ends. The CDR3 totals 16 residues. Germline assignment: CDR1 MDHEN and CDR2 SYDVKM. The genes are TRBV28 and TRBJ1-2; a possible D gene is TRBD1 (5 bases). This receptor was identified in a woman aged 40 to 49 in good health and CMV-seronegative. The sequenced sample was PBMCs. CDR3 protein: CASSLAQGAGPDGYTF. CDR3 DNA sequence: TGTGCCAGCAGTTTGGCCCAGGGTGCCGGGCCGGACGGCTACACCTTC.